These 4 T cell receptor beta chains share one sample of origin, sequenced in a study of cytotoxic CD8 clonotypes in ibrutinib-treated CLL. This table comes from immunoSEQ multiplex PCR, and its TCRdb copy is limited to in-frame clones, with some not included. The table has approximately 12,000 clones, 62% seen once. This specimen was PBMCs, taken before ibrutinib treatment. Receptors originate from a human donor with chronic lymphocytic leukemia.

CDR3 protein: CASSLAAGAQQPQHF. CDR3 bases: TGTGCCAGCAGCTTAGCGGCAGGGGCTCAACAGCCCCAGCATTTT. The rearrangement joins TRBV7-2 to TRBJ1-5, with D possibly TRBD1 on 6 matching bases. This CDR3 spans 15 amino acids. Germline V CDR1 and CDR2: SGHTA, FQGNSA. V was pared by 0 bases and J by 7 bases, with 13 bases between.

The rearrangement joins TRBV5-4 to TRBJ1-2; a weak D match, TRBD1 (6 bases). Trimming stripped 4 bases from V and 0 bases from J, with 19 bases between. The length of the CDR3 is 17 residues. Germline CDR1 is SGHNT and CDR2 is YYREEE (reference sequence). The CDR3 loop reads CASSPRTAQGANYGYTF. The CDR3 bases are TGTGCCAGCAGCCCCCGGACAGCTCAAGGAGCTAACTATGGCTACACCTTC.

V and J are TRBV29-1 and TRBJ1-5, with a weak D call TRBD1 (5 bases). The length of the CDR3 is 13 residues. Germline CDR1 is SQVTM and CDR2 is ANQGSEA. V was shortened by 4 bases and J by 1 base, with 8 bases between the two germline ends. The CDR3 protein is CSVGDRSNQPQHF. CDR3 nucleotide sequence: TGCAGCGTTGGGGACCGGAGCAATCAGCCCCAGCATTTT.

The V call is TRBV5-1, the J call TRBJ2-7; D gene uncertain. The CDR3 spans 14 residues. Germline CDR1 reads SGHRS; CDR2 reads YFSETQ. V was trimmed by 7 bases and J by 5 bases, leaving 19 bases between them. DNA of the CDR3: TGCGCCAGCGCCCTCGGGCTCGGTCGAAACGAGCAGTACTTC. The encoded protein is CASALGLGRNEQYF.